One and the same sample provided the 8 T cell receptor beta chains below, sequenced in a study of human T cells and chemical hapten exposure. Specified time point: patch test 1, 2 weeks after DPC sensitization. Treatment reported: therapeutic diphenylcyclopropenone sensitization with weekly scalp DPC. Via MiXCR, TCRdb re-called the RACE reads, giving one row per CDR3 protein. Of roughly 100,000 distinct CDR3 sequences listed, roughly 9.6% are singletons. The sequencing used whole blood, collected in connection with sensitization to the hapten diphenylcyclopropenone (DPC). These receptors all come from a woman aged 40-49 years with alopecia areata. Some clones in this sample may be carry-over from other donors' samples.

This chain connects TRBV3-1 to TRBJ2-7; D not certain. The CDR3 runs 14 residues. The ends were cut back, 2 bases at V and 0 bases at J, with 8 bases in the middle. Germline V gene lookup returns CDR1 LGHDT and CDR2 YNNKEL (reference sequence). Here the CDR3 DNA reads TGTGCCAGCAGCCAAAGCGCTAGCTCCTACGAGCAGTACTTC. Encoded protein: CASSQSASSYEQYF.

V is TRBV5-6 and J is TRBJ1-1; D is perhaps TRBD1 (6 bases). Germline V CDR1 and CDR2: SGHDT, YYEEEE. The CDR3 is 14 amino acids. Between the trimmed V and J ends, which lost 0 bases and 6 bases, there was a span of 12 bases. The CDR3 nucleotides read TGTGCCAGCAGCTTGGGGGGGCTTTTGGCTGAAGCTTTCTTT. Its translation is CASSLGGLLAEAFF.

The rearrangement joins TRBV10-3 to TRBJ2-6; D unresolved. V gave up 3 bases and J gave up 1 base, with 7 bases separating them. Germline V gene lookup returns CDR1 ENHRY and CDR2 SYGVKD. The CDR3 extends over 15 amino acids. CDR3 in DNA: TGTGCCATCAGTGATCAACGGTCTGGGGCCAACGTCCTGACTTTC. Protein product: CAISDQRSGANVLTF.

The chain joins TRBV19 to TRBJ2-5; TRBD2 might be the D (6 bases). Germline V lookup: CDR1 LNHDA, CDR2 SQIVND (reference sequence). This CDR3 is built from 15 residues. V lost 1 base, J lost 5 bases, and 14 bases lay in between. The DNA of the CDR3 is TGTGCCAGTAGTATAGGGAGGGGAAGCGGGGAGACCCAGTACTTC. Protein: CASSIGRGSGETQYF.

This clonotype was recorded at least ten times. The chain links TRBV5-6 to TRBJ1-3; 7 bases map to TRBD1. From germline, CDR1 is SGHDT and CDR2 YYEEEE. This CDR3 contains 15 residues. Trimming removed 3 bases from V and 0 bases from J; junction bases left unmatched: 3. CDR3 DNA: TGTGCCAGCAGCTGGGGGACAGCCTCTGGAAACACCATATATTTT. It encodes CASSWGTASGNTIYF.

This clonotype was observed many times. The chain recombines TRBV12-3 or TRBV12-4 with TRBJ1-2, with TRBD1 matching over 9 bases. This CDR3 has 14 residues. With V trimmed by 6 bases and J by 6 bases, 8 bases remained unmatched. The CDR3 DNA sequence: TGTGCCAGCAGAGCACGGACAGGGGTGAATGGCTACACCTTC. This encodes CASRARTGVNGYTF.

The sample holds a few counts of this clonotype. The rearrangement links TRBV7-2 to TRBJ2-1; 13 nucleotides line up with TRBD2. Germline V gives CDR1 SGHTA, CDR2 FQGNSA. The CDR3 has 18 amino acids. Unmatched junction bases numbered 3, after V lost 0 bases and J lost 1 base. DNA for the CDR3: TGTGCCAGCAGCTTAGCCACTAGCGGGAGGGGATCCTACAATGAGCAGTTCTTC. It yields the protein CASSLATSGRGSYNEQFF.

This clonotype has ten or more counts. This chain uses TRBV5-1 with TRBJ2-2, with D possibly TRBD2 on 7 matching bases. Germline V gives CDR1 SGHRS, CDR2 YFSETQ. The CDR3 covers 15 residues. Trimming removed 7 bases from V and 5 bases from J, with 18 bases in between. The CDR3 coding sequence is TGCGCCAGCTTCCCCCGGGGGGCGAGAACCGGGGAGCTGTTTTTT. Protein sequence: CASFPRGARTGELFF.